This is a list of T cell receptor beta chains from one sample in a study of control samples from healthy donors and cancer patients. The data were produced by immunoSEQ multiplex PCR, yet TCRdb's version contains in-frame clones alone and is incomplete. Of approximately 150,000 clones in the sample, about nine tenths were seen once. The sample taken for sequencing was PBMCs. These receptors were collected from a man aged 45 to 65 with head and neck cancer. The CDR3 runs from the conserved cysteine through the conserved F or W. A D gene is named only where the DNA matches it firmly. A row's size may be missing; if present it is once, few, many or a size class.

CDR3nt	CDR3aa	j_gene	v_gene	d_gene	abundance
TGTGCCAGCAGCCCGTCCGGGACTAGCGGGACTCAGCAGTACTTC	CASSPSGTSGTQQYF	TRBJ2-7	TRBV13	TRBD2	-
TGTGCCACCAGTGATCACGGTTACGCCAGTAATGGCTACACCTTC	CATSDHGYASNGYTF	TRBJ1-2	TRBV24-1	-	-
TGTGCCAGCAGCTCCCCCGGGACACATTATAGCAATCAGCCCCAGCATTTT	CASSSPGTHYSNQPQHF	TRBJ1-5	TRBV7-2	-	-
TGTGCCAGTAGTCTTGGCTCTAACTCCTACAATGAGCAGTTCTTC	CASSLGSNSYNEQFF	TRBJ2-1	TRBV19	-	-
TGTGCCACCAGTGGAGCGGGACTAGTTCGATATTACAATGAGCAGTTCTTC	CATSGAGLVRYYNEQFF	TRBJ2-1	TRBV24-1	TRBD2	-
TGTGCCAGCACCGTAGACGACAGGGCCTATGGCTACACCTTC	CASTVDDRAYGYTF	TRBJ1-2	TRBV2	TRBD1	-
TGCGCCAGCAGCTTGGGGGGGACTAGCGGGAGGGCCGACCAGTACTTC	CASSLGGTSGRADQYF	TRBJ2-7	TRBV5-1	TRBD2	-
TGCGCCAGCAGTCCCCAGGGGGGACAGGAAACCCAGTACTTC	CASSPQGGQETQYF	TRBJ2-5	TRBV10-2	TRBD1	-
TGTGCCAGCAGGAGGCCACGGGGCACCATATATTTT	CASRRPRGTIYF	TRBJ1-3	TRBV21-1	-	few
TGTGCCAGCAGCACATTGACAGAAACTAACTATGGCTACACCTTC	CASSTLTETNYGYTF	TRBJ1-2	TRBV28	-	-
TGTGCCAGCTCACGATCACAGGCTCCGGCCGAGCAGTACTTC	CASSRSQAPAEQYF	TRBJ2-7	TRBV18	-	once
TGTGCCAGTAGTATGGGCGAAGGGGGAAACACCATATATTTT	CASSMGEGGNTIYF	TRBJ1-3	TRBV19	-	-
TGTGCCAGCAGCTTTACAGGGGGGCCACAGCCCCAGCATTTT	CASSFTGGPQPQHF	TRBJ1-5	TRBV7-2	TRBD1	few
TGCGCCAGCAGCCAAGACTTTTCAGATACGCAGTATTTT	CASSQDFSDTQYF	TRBJ2-3	TRBV4-1	-	-
TGTGCCAGCAGTGGGCTAGCGGCCACCGGGGAGCTGTTTTTT	CASSGLAATGELFF	TRBJ2-2	TRBV25-1	TRBD2	-
TGTGCCAGCAGACAGGTTCAGGGCAACACCATATATTTT	CASRQVQGNTIYF	TRBJ1-3	TRBV6-5	-	-
TGTGCCGTAGGCAGCTATTTGAACACTGAAGCTTTCTTT	CAVGSYLNTEAFF	TRBJ1-1	TRBV28	-	-
TGTGCCTCTAACAGGGGGTCGGTTTACTATGGCTACACCTTC	CASNRGSVYYGYTF	TRBJ1-2	TRBV30	TRBD1	-
TGTGCCAGCATCCCTGGCCCCAACACTGAAGCTTTCTTT	CASIPGPNTEAFF	TRBJ1-1	TRBV12-3/TRBV12-4	-	-